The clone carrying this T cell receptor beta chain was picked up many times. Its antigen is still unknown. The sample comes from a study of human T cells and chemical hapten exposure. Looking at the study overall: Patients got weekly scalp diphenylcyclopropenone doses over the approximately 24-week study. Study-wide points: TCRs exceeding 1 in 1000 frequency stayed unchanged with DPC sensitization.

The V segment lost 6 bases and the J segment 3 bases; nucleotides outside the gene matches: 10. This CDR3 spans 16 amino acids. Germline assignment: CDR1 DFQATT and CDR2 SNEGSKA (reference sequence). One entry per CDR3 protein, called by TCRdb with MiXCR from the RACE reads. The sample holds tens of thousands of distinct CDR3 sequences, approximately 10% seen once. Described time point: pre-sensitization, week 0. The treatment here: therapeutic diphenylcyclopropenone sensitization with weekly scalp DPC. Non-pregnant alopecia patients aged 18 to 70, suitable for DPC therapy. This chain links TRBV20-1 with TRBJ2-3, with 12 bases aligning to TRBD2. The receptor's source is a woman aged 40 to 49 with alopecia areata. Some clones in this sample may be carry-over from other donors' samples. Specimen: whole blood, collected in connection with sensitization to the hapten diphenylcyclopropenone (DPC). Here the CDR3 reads CSAQNRLAGATDTQYF. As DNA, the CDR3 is TGCAGTGCCCAAAACCGACTAGCGGGAGCTACAGATACGCAGTATTTT.